These 19 T cell receptor beta chains were all obtained from the same sample, sequenced in a study of cytomegalovirus exposure and HLA in healthy donors (dated by TCRdb to the late 2010s). Libraries were constructed by the immunoSEQ multiplex PCR assay. For the multiplex PCR, a mixture combining 60 forward primers for TCR Vbeta segments and 13 reverse primers for TCR Jbeta segments was used. TCRdb provides this immuneACCESS table in a form limited to in-frame rearrangements. Some clones are lacking; in checked studies, under half of them reflect an unresolved V gene, and why the rest are absent is not known. The sample yields about 190,000 clones; approximately 70% were counted once. The ten largest clonotypes hold 1.5% to 2% of the sample. Sequencing used PBMCs. These receptors were obtained from a woman in her twenties or thirties in good health and CMV-seronegative.

A few counts support this clone. The J gene is TRBJ2-6, the V gene TRBV6-1; D not resolved. Germline CDR1 reads MNHNS; CDR2 reads SASEGT. CDR3 length: 15 residues. V lost 2 bases, J lost 0 bases, and 5 bases lay in between. The CDR3 DNA is TGTGCCAGCAGTGAACAAAACTCTGGGGCCAACGTCCTGACTTTC. This translates into CASSEQNSGANVLTF.

The rearrangement joins TRBV6-1 to TRBJ2-5, with TRBD1 as a possible D gene (6 bases). Germline loops: CDR1 MNHNS, CDR2 SASEGT. The CDR3 runs to 11 residues. V was clipped by 3 bases and J by 7 bases, with 6 bases between them. In DNA form, the CDR3 reads TGTGCCAGCAGTGACAGGGGGACCCAGTACTTC. Its translation is CASSDRGTQYF.

The chain has TRBV7-8 and TRBJ2-5; D is perhaps TRBD2 (6 bases). This CDR3 spans 14 amino acids. V was shortened by 4 bases and J by 5 bases, with 14 bases between the two germline ends. Per germline, CDR1 SGHVS and CDR2 FQNEAQ. CDR3 coding DNA: TGTGCCAGCAGCTCCCGGGACTGGAGTGAGACCCAGTACTTC. Protein: CASSSRDWSETQYF.

This chain connects TRBV9 to TRBJ2-7, with TRBD2 matching over 7 bases. Trimming removed 3 bases from V and 6 bases from J; junction bases left unmatched: 9. The CDR3 runs 14 residues. Germline V gene lookup returns CDR1 SGDLS and CDR2 YYNGEE. Written as DNA, the CDR3 is TGTGCCAGCAGCGCCGGGGGGACGCCGGCCGAGCAGTACTTC. Protein sequence: CASSAGGTPAEQYF.

This clone was seen a handful of times. The genes are TRBV7-8 and TRBJ1-4; 7 bases fit TRBD1. V shed 5 bases, J shed 0 bases, and the junction held 15 bases outside the gene matches. This CDR3 region has 19 residues. Germline V CDR1 and CDR2: SGHVS, FQNEAQ. CDR3 residues: CASSAPGTDALATNEKLFF. The CDR3 DNA reads as TGTGCCAGCAGCGCACCCGGGACAGACGCACTCGCAACTAATGAAAAACTGTTTTTT.

This chain links TRBV29-1 with TRBJ1-1; possible D gene TRBD1, 6 bases. Trimming pared 6 bases from V and 2 bases from J, leaving 13 bases between. The CDR3 spans 13 residues. In germline, CDR1 is SQVTM, CDR2 ANQGSEA. This CDR3 is CSVTWGRNTEAFF. The CDR3 bases are TGCAGCGTCACATGGGGGCGCAACACTGAAGCTTTCTTT.

This chain uses TRBV6-5 with TRBJ2-5, with D tentatively TRBD1 (6 bases). V was shortened by 5 bases and J by 3 bases, with 16 bases between the two germline ends. Germline lookup yields CDR1 MNHEY and CDR2 SVGAGI. CDR3 length: 15 amino acids. The CDR3 protein is CASSPDRSRKETQYF. DNA for the CDR3: TGTGCCAGCAGTCCAGACAGGAGCAGGAAAGAGACCCAGTACTTC.

This clone was observed a handful of times. CDR3: CASVGGSYEQYF. The CDR3 nucleotides read TGTGCCAGCGTTGGGGGGTCCTACGAGCAGTACTTC. This chain uses TRBV9 with TRBJ2-7, with a possible D match to TRBD2 (6 bases). Trimming took 7 bases from V and 1 from J, leaving 9 bases between them. The CDR3 has 12 amino acids. Germline lookup yields CDR1 SGDLS and CDR2 YYNGEE.

The chain has TRBV9 and TRBJ2-6, with D possibly being TRBD2 (6 bases). CDR3 length equals 16 residues. V was trimmed by 4 bases and J by 0 bases, leaving 11 bases between them. Germline-derived CDR1 and CDR2 are SGDLS and YYNGEE. The CDR3 loop is CASSTLGSSGANVLTF. In nucleotides, the CDR3 is TGTGCCAGCAGCACCCTCGGGAGCTCTGGGGCCAACGTCCTGACTTTC.

This clone has a single count. This sequence joins TRBV28 and TRBJ2-3; 7 bases line up with TRBD2. From germline, CDR1 is MDHEN and CDR2 SYDVKM. V lost 7 bases, J lost 4 bases, and 8 bases stayed unmatched. The CDR3 loop spans 14 amino acids. CDR3 protein: CASTIQRGPDTQYF. The CDR3, as DNA: TGTGCCAGCACAATCCAGCGGGGACCAGATACGCAGTATTTT.

This clone was counted a single time. The chain carries TRBV27 and TRBJ1-1, with 7 bases that match TRBD1. The CDR3 is 17 amino acids. The V and J ends lost 2 bases and 4 bases, in that order; junction bases with no gene match: 13. Per the germline V gene, CDR1 is MNHEY and CDR2 is SMNVEV (reference sequence). The CDR3 here is CASSLLGTDQVFTEAFF. As DNA, the CDR3 is TGTGCCAGCAGTTTACTTGGGACAGATCAAGTTTTCACTGAAGCTTTCTTT.

J is TRBJ2-2 and V is TRBV29-1, with TRBD2 matching over 9 bases. The CDR3 spans 16 residues. V shed 1 base and J 5 bases; nucleotides not matched to a gene: 8. Germline V gene data show CDR1 as SQVTM and CDR2 as ANQGSEA. The CDR3 nucleotides read TGCAGCGTTGAAGGGGTAGCGGGAGTGGGGACCGGGGAGCTGTTTTTT. Protein sequence: CSVEGVAGVGTGELFF.

This sequence joins TRBV7-9 and TRBJ2-7; tentatively, D is TRBD2 (5 bases). The CDR3 runs to 12 residues. Germline assignment: CDR1 SEHNR and CDR2 FQNEAQ (reference sequence). Trimming cost V 5 bases and J 5 bases, with 10 bases left between them. The CDR3 nucleotides read TGTGCCAGCAGCCAAGGGAGCCACGAGCAGTACTTC. The encoded protein is CASSQGSHEQYF.

The chain joins TRBV5-1 to TRBJ1-3; 9 bases map to TRBD1. Germline lookup yields CDR1 SGHRS and CDR2 YFSETQ. Germline trimming cut 5 bases from V and 7 bases from J; bases unmatched to any gene: 4. The CDR3 covers 13 residues. DNA for the CDR3: TGCGCCAGCAGGCCGGGACAGGGTAACACCATATATTTT. Protein product: CASRPGQGNTIYF.

This clone appeared a few times. V gene TRBV7-2 combines with J gene TRBJ2-7, with 7 bases matching TRBD2. V lost 3 bases, J lost 0 bases, and 5 bases stayed unmatched. The CDR3 sequence is 15 residues long. Germline loops: CDR1 SGHTA, CDR2 FQGNSA. CDR3 DNA sequence: TGTGCCAGCAGCTTCAGCGGGGTTAGCTCCTACGAGCAGTACTTC. It specifies CASSFSGVSSYEQYF.

The V gene is TRBV29-1, the J gene TRBJ1-2; D gene unclear. CDR1 is SQVTM, CDR2 ANQGSEA, per germline. The CDR3 totals 9 residues. V lost 7 bases to trimming and J lost 10 bases, with 10 bases between them. CDR3 residues: CSAPPLYTF. Written as DNA, the CDR3 is TGCAGCGCTCCCCCCCTCTACACCTTC.

Concerning this clone itself: This same CDR3 is encoded by further DNA sequences in the sample. The chain couples TRBV7-6 to TRBJ2-3; no firm D call. The germline V gene encodes CDR1 SGHVS and CDR2 FNYEAQ. The CDR3 length is 12 residues. The V gene lost 1 base and the J gene lost 6 bases, with 5 bases spanning the gap. CDR3 loop: CASSLGRDTQYF. CDR3 DNA: TGTGCCAGCAGCTTAGGCCGGGATACGCAGTATTTT.

The rearrangement links TRBV4-1 to TRBJ2-7, with a possible D match to TRBD2 (6 bases). Looked up from germline, CDR1 is MGHRA and CDR2 is YSYEKL. This CDR3 spans 15 amino acids. Between the trimmed V and J ends, which lost 1 base and 4 bases, there was a span of 14 bases. The CDR3 region has the DNA TGCGCCAGCAGCCAAGGGGCGGCAGGGAGGTACGAGCAGTACTTC. Translation: CASSQGAAGRYEQYF.

This rearrangement joins TRBV9 to TRBJ2-2; TRBD2 aligns across 11 bases. The CDR3 is made up of 16 amino acids. Germline V gene sequence: CDR1 SGDLS, CDR2 YYNGEE. V lost 4 bases and J lost 1; bases outside the gene matches: 3. The CDR3 spells CASSWGLAENTGELFF. The CDR3 nucleotides read TGTGCCAGCAGCTGGGGACTAGCGGAGAACACCGGGGAGCTGTTTTTT.